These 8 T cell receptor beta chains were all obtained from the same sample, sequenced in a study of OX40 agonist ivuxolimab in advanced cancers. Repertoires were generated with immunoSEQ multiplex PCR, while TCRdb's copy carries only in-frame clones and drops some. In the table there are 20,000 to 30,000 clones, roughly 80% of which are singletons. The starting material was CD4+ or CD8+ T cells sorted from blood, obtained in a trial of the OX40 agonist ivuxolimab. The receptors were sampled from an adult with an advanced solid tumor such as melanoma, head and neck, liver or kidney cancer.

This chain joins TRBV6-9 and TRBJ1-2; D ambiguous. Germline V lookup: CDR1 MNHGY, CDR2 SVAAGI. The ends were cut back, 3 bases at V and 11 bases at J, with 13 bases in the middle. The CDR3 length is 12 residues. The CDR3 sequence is CASSYSGDSYTF. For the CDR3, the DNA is TGTGCCAGCAGTTACTCTGGAGACTCGTACACCTTC.

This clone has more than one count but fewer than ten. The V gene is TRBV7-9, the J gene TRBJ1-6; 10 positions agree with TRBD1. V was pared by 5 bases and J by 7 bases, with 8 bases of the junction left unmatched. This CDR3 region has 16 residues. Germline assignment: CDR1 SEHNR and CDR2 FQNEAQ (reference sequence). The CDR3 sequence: CASSQGQGFTNSPLHF. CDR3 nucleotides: TGTGCCAGCAGCCAGGGACAGGGGTTCACCAATTCACCCCTCCACTTT. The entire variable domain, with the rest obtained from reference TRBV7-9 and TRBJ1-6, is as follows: DTGVSQNPRHKITKRGQNVTFRCDPISEHNRLYWYRQTLGQGPEFLTYFQNEAQLEKSRLLSDRFSAERPKGSFSTLEIQRTEQGDSAMYLCASSQGQGFTNSPLHFGNGTRLTVT.

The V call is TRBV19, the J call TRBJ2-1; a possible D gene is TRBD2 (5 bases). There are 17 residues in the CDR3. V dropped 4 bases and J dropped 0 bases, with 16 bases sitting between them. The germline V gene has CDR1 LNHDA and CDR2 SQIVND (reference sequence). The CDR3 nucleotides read TGTGCCAGTAGTACGGGCCGATTAACTAGCTCCTACAATGAGCAGTTCTTC. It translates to CASSTGRLTSSYNEQFF. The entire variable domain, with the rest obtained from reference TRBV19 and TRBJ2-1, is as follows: DGGITQSPKYLFRKEGQNVTLSCEQNLNHDAMYWYRQDPGQGLRLIYYSQIVNDFQKGDIAEGYSVSREKKESFPLTVTSAQKNPTAFYLCASSTGRLTSSYNEQFFGPGTRLTVL.

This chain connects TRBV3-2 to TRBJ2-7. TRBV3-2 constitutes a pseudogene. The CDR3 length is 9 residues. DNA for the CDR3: TGTGCCAGCAGCTACGAGCAGTACTTC. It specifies CASSYEQYF.

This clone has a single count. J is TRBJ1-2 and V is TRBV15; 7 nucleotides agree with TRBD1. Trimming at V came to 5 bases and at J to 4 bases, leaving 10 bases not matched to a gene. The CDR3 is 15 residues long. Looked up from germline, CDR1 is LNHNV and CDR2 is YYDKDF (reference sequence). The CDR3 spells CATSPVDREGYGYTF. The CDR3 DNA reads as TGTGCCACCAGCCCCGTAGACAGGGAAGGCTATGGCTACACCTTC.

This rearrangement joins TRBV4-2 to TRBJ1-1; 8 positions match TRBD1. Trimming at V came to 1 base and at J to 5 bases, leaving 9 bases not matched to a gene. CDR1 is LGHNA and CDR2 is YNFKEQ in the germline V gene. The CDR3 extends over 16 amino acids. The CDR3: CASSQVIPGGETEAFF. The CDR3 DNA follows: TGTGCCAGCAGCCAAGTGATCCCAGGGGGCGAGACTGAAGCTTTCTTT.

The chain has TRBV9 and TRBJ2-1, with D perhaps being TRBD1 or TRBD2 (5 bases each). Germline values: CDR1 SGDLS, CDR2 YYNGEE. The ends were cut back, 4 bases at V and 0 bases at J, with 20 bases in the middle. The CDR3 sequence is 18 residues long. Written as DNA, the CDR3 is TGTGCCAGCAGCCCCGGGACCCGAGAAAGAAGCTCCTACAATGAGCAGTTCTTC. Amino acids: CASSPGTRERSSYNEQFF.

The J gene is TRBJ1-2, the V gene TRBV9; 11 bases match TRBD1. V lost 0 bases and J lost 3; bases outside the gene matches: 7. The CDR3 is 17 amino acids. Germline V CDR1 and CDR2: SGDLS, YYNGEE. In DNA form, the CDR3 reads TGTGCCAGCAGCGTAGGGGGTCGGACAGGGGGCCACTATGGCTACACCTTC. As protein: CASSVGGRTGGHYGYTF. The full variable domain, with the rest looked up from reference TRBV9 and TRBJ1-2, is DSGVTQTPKHLITATGQRVTLRCSPRSGDLSVYWYQQSLDQGLQFLIQYYNGEERAKGNILERFSAQQFPDLHSELNLSSLELGDSALYFCASSVGGRTGGHYGYTFGSGTRLTVV.